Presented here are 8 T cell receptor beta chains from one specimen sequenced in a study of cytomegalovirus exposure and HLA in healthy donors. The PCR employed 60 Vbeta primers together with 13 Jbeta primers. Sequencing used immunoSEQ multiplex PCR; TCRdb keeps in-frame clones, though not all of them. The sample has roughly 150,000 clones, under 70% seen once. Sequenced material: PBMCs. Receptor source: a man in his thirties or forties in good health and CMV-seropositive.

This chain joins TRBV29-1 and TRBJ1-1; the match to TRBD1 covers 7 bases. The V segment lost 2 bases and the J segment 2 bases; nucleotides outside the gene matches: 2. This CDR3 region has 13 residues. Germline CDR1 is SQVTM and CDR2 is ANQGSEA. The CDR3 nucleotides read TGCAGCGTTGAACGACAGGGAAACACTGAAGCTTTCTTT. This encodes CSVERQGNTEAFF.

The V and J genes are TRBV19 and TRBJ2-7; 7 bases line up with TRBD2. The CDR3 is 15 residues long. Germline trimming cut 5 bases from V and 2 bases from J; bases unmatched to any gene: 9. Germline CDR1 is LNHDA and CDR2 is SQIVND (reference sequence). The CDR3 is CASSLTSANPYEQYF. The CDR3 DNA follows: TGTGCCAGTAGTCTTACTAGCGCTAACCCCTACGAGCAGTACTTC. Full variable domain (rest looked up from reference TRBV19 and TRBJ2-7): DGGITQSPKYLFRKEGQNVTLSCEQNLNHDAMYWYRQDPGQGLRLIYYSQIVNDFQKGDIAEGYSVSREKKESFPLTVTSAQKNPTAFYLCASSLTSANPYEQYFGPGTRLTVT.

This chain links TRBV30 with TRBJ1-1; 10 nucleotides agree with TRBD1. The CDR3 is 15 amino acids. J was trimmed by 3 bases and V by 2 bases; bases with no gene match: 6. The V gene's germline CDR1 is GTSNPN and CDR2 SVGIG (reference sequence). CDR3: CAWSPKDRGDTEAFF. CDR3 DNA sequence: TGTGCCTGGAGTCCAAAGGACAGGGGGGACACTGAAGCTTTCTTT.

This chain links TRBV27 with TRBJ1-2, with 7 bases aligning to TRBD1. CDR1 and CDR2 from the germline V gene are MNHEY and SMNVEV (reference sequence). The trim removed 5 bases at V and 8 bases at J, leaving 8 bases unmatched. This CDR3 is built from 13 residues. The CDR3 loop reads CASSRQGSGGYTF. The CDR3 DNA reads TGTGCCAGCAGTAGACAGGGTTCGGGAGGCTACACCTTC.

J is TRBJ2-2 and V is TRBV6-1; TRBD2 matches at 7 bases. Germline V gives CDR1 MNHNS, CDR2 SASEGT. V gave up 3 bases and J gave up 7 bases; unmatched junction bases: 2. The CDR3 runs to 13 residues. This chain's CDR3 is CASSDRGVGELFF. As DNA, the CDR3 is TGTGCCAGCAGTGACCGGGGGGTCGGGGAGCTGTTTTTT.

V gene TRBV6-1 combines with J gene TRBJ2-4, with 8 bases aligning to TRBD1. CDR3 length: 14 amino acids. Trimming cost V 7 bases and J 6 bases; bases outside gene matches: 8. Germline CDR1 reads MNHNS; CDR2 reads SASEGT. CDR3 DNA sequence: TGTGCCAGCAACCGAGGACAGGGCGGAAACATTCAGTACTTC. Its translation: CASNRGQGGNIQYF.

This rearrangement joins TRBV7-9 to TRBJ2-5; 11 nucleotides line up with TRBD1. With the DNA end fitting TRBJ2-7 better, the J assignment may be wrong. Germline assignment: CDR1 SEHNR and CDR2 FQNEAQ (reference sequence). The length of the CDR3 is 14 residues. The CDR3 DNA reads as TGTGCCAGCAGCGCGGGACAGGGGGTGGACGAGCAGTACTTC. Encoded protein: CASSAGQGVDEQYF.

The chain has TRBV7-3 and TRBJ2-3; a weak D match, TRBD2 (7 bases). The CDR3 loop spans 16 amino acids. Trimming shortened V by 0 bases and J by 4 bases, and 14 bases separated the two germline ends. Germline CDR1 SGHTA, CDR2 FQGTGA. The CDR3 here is CASSLTAGARSDTQYF. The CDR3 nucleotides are TGTGCCAGCAGCTTAACGGCGGGGGCGCGTTCAGATACGCAGTATTTT.